A selection of T cell receptor beta chains follows, all from one sample in a study of PD-1 blockade in classical Hodgkin lymphoma. Data came from immunoSEQ multiplex PCR; TCRdb stores just in-frame clones and leaves some out. The data show some 23,000 clones, less than 95% seen once. Input material: CD4+ T cells from blood. The receptors were sampled from a human donor with classical Hodgkin lymphoma. CDR3s include the opening cysteine and the closing phenylalanine or tryptophan. The D gene is left open where the match is weak. Expanded clones are given a class, and other clones once, few, many or no size at all.

v_gene: TRBV28
d_gene: .
j_gene: TRBJ2-7
abundance: .
CDR3aa: CASTIRAGAPYEQYF
CDR3nt: TGTGCCAGCACTATTCGGGCAGGGGCCCCCTACGAGCAGTACTTC

v_gene: TRBV7-2
d_gene: TRBD1
j_gene: TRBJ1-6
abundance: once
CDR3aa: CASSLIGTGDSPLHF
CDR3nt: TGTGCCAGCAGCTTAATCGGGACAGGCGATTCACCCCTCCACTTT

v_gene: TRBV7-9
d_gene: .
j_gene: TRBJ2-1
abundance: .
CDR3aa: CASSLATGTPLDNEQFF
CDR3nt: TGTGCCAGCAGCTTAGCCACCGGGACTCCTCTGGACAATGAGCAGTTCTTC

v_gene: TRBV5-4
d_gene: .
j_gene: TRBJ1-4
abundance: .
CDR3aa: CASSLRGGEKLFF
CDR3nt: TGTGCCAGCAGCTTGCGGGGAGGTGAAAAACTGTTTTTT

v_gene: TRBV4-3
d_gene: .
j_gene: TRBJ2-3
abundance: .
CDR3aa: CASSQGTNTDTQYF
CDR3nt: TGCGCCAGCAGCCAAGGGACTAACACAGATACGCAGTATTTT

v_gene: TRBV6-1
d_gene: .
j_gene: TRBJ1-4
abundance: .
CDR3aa: CASSKGTALGEKLFF
CDR3nt: TGTGCCAGCAGCAAAGGGACTGCCCTAGGGGAAAAACTGTTTTTT

v_gene: TRBV7-3
d_gene: .
j_gene: TRBJ2-7
abundance: .
CDR3aa: CASSSNRGGEQYF
CDR3nt: TGTGCCAGCAGCTCGAACAGGGGAGGCGAGCAGTACTTC

v_gene: TRBV9
d_gene: TRBD2
j_gene: TRBJ2-2
abundance: .
CDR3aa: CASSVVSGGTGELFF
CDR3nt: TGTGCCAGCAGCGTAGTTAGCGGGGGCACCGGGGAGCTGTTTTTT

v_gene: TRBV7-2
d_gene: .
j_gene: TRBJ1-5
abundance: .
CDR3aa: CASSLGYRSNQPQHF
CDR3nt: TGTGCCAGCAGCTTAGGGTACAGAAGCAATCAGCCCCAGCATTTT

v_gene: TRBV7-2
d_gene: .
j_gene: TRBJ1-5
abundance: once
CDR3aa: CASSFRGQPQHF
CDR3nt: TGTGCCAGCAGCTTTCGGGGCCAGCCCCAGCATTTT

v_gene: TRBV5-1
d_gene: .
j_gene: TRBJ1-2
abundance: few
CDR3aa: CASSFDSLYGYTF
CDR3nt: TGCGCCAGCAGCTTCGACAGCCTCTATGGCTACACCTTC

v_gene: TRBV19
d_gene: .
j_gene: TRBJ1-5
abundance: .
CDR3aa: CASSGRQSNQPQHF
CDR3nt: TGTGCCAGTAGTGGGCGACAGAGCAATCAGCCCCAGCATTTT

v_gene: TRBV7-9
d_gene: TRBD1
j_gene: TRBJ1-1
abundance: once
CDR3aa: CASSFGTAQNTEAFF
CDR3nt: TGTGCCAGCAGCTTCGGGACAGCCCAGAACACTGAAGCTTTCTTT

v_gene: TRBV12-2
d_gene: .
j_gene: TRBJ2-2
abundance: .
CDR3aa: CAIPGTDTSKFNTGELFF
CDR3nt: TGTGCAATTCCCGGGACAGACACCTCTAAATTCAACACCGGGGAGCTGTTTTTT

v_gene: TRBV5-6
d_gene: TRBD1
j_gene: TRBJ1-5
abundance: .
CDR3aa: CASSGATGGGNQPQHF
CDR3nt: TGTGCCAGCAGCGGGGCGACAGGGGGCGGAAATCAGCCCCAGCATTTT

v_gene: TRBV13
d_gene: .
j_gene: TRBJ2-2
abundance: .
CDR3aa: CASSLAPSAGELFF
CDR3nt: TGTGCCAGCAGCTTAGCCCCCTCTGCGGGGGAGCTGTTTTTT

v_gene: TRBV28
d_gene: .
j_gene: TRBJ1-2
abundance: .
CDR3aa: CASSPRAREIYGYTF
CDR3nt: TGTGCCAGCAGTCCTAGGGCCAGGGAAATCTATGGCTACACCTTC

v_gene: TRBV18
d_gene: TRBD1
j_gene: TRBJ2-5
abundance: .
CDR3aa: CASSPDRGIQETQYF
CDR3nt: TGTGCCAGCTCACCCGACAGGGGCATTCAAGAGACCCAGTACTTC

v_gene: TRBV9
d_gene: .
j_gene: TRBJ2-7
abundance: .
CDR3aa: CASSVEGRASYEQYF
CDR3nt: TGTGCCAGCAGCGTCGAGGGCAGAGCCTCCTACGAGCAGTACTTC

v_gene: TRBV5-1
d_gene: .
j_gene: TRBJ2-5
abundance: .
CDR3aa: CASKDAGAGETQYF
CDR3nt: TGCGCCAGCAAGGACGCGGGGGCGGGGGAGACCCAGTACTTC

v_gene: TRBV5-1
d_gene: .
j_gene: TRBJ2-5
abundance: .
CDR3aa: CASSSYYGGWETQYF
CDR3nt: TGCGCCAGCAGCTCCTATTACGGGGGCTGGGAGACCCAGTACTTC

v_gene: TRBV4-1
d_gene: TRBD1
j_gene: TRBJ1-2
abundance: .
CDR3aa: CASSQPIYRGTNYGYTF
CDR3nt: TGCGCCAGCAGCCAACCTATTTACAGGGGAACTAACTATGGCTACACCTTC

v_gene: TRBV19
d_gene: .
j_gene: TRBJ1-5
abundance: .
CDR3aa: CASSISGSNQPQHF
CDR3nt: TGTGCCAGTAGTATTTCCGGGTCGAATCAGCCCCAGCATTTT

v_gene: TRBV14
d_gene: .
j_gene: TRBJ2-1
abundance: .
CDR3aa: CASSKQGIGEQFF
CDR3nt: TGTGCCAGCAGCAAACAGGGTATCGGCGAGCAGTTCTTC

v_gene: TRBV2
d_gene: TRBD1
j_gene: TRBJ2-7
abundance: once
CDR3aa: CASTVRRGQKEQYF
CDR3nt: TGTGCCAGCACCGTTCGCAGGGGGCAGAAAGAGCAGTACTTC

v_gene: TRBV10-1
d_gene: .
j_gene: TRBJ1-2
abundance: .
CDR3aa: CASSEGANYGYTF
CDR3nt: TGCGCCAGCAGTGAGGGGGCTAACTATGGCTACACCTTC

v_gene: TRBV19
d_gene: .
j_gene: TRBJ1-5
abundance: .
CDR3aa: CASSSVNGNQPQHF
CDR3nt: TGTGCCAGTAGTAGTGTGAACGGCAATCAGCCCCAGCATTTT

v_gene: TRBV5-4
d_gene: .
j_gene: TRBJ1-3
abundance: .
CDR3aa: CASSLTGRKGNTIYF
CDR3nt: TGTGCCAGCAGCTTGACAGGGAGGAAAGGAAACACCATATATTTT

v_gene: TRBV11-2
d_gene: .
j_gene: TRBJ2-5
abundance: .
CDR3aa: CASSRRTLQETQYF
CDR3nt: TGTGCCAGCAGCCGACGGACCTTACAAGAGACCCAGTACTTC